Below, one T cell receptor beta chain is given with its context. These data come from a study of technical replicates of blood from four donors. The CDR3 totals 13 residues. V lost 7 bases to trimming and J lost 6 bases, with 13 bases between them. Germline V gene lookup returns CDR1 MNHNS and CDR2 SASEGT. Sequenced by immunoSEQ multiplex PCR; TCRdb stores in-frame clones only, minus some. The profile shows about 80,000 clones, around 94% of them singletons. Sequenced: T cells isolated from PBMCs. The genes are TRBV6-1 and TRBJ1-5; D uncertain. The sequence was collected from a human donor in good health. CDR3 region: CASNMGESQPQHF. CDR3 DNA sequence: TGTGCCAGCAATATGGGAGAAAGTCAGCCCCAGCATTTT.